What follows is one T cell receptor (beta chain) and its context. This specimen comes from a study of shared clonotypes between healthy human individuals. Trimming at V came to 4 bases and at J to 10 bases, leaving 4 bases not matched to a gene. Germline V lookup: CDR1 MGHRA, CDR2 YSYEKL. The CDR3 contains 14 residues. The donors were adults (healthy and HIV-negative) with no recent acute infections or vaccinations. Libraries were prepared by immunoSEQ multiplex PCR; TCRdb keeps only in-frame clonotypes and omits some of them. The repertoire includes hundreds of thousands of clones, around 77% of them detected once, and around 12% sits in the top ten.

J is TRBJ2-1 and V is TRBV4-1, with 13 bases identical to TRBD2. This receptor was taken from a woman aged 40 to 50 in good health. Some clones in this sample may be carry-over from other donors' samples. Sequencing was performed on PBMCs. The CDR3 DNA reads TGCGCCAGCAGCCCCGGACTAGCGGGAGAAGAGCAGTTCTTC. This gives the protein CASSPGLAGEEQFF.